Many counts were recorded for the clone carrying this TCR beta chain. Its specificity is not known. For CDR3 and TCR beta VDJ profiling, genomic DNA was the template used. TCRdb fed the reads into MiXCR, producing one record per CDR3 protein. The table lists about 110,000 distinct CDR3 sequences, under 60% of them singletons. CDR1 SGDLS and CDR2 YYNGEE come from the germline V gene. The CDR3 extends over 14 amino acids. Between the trimmed V and J ends, which lost 3 bases and 3 bases, there was a span of 9 bases. This record belongs to a study of CD8+CD57+ T cells in acquired aplastic anemia. Study information: An average of approximately 3.2 ug of DNA was obtained from sorted CD4+ and CD8+ cells. The average read count for CD4+ cells in healthy donors was 8.5 million to 12 million. Points from the study as a whole: CD8+ Simpson's diversity showed no significant patient-control difference. Some 30 shared CD8+ CDR3s appeared highly expressed within patients' immunodominant clones.

This sequence was found in a human donor in good health, serving as a control. Sequencing input: sorted CD4+, CD8+, or CD8+CD57+ T cells (not recorded which) from PBMCs. The chain links TRBV9 to TRBJ1-4; the D is unclear. This chain's CDR3 is CASSGIFANEKLFF. CDR3 sequence (DNA): TGTGCCAGCAGCGGGATCTTTGCTAATGAAAAACTGTTTTTT. Drawing the rest from reference TRBV9 and TRBJ1-4, the complete variable domain is DSGVTQTPKHLITATGQRVTLRCSPRSGDLSVYWYQQSLDQGLQFLIQYYNGEERAKGNILERFSAQQFPDLHSELNLSSLELGDSALYFCASSGIFANEKLFFGSGTQLSVL.